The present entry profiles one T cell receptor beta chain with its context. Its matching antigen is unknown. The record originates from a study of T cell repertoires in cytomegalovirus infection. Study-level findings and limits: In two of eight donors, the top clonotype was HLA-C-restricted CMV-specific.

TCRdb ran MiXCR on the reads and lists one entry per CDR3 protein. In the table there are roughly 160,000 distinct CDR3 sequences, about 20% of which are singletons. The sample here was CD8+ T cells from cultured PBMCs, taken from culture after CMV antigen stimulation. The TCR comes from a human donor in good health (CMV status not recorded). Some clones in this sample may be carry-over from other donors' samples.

The DNA for the CDR3 is TGTGCCAGCAGCCCATACGGGACAGGGAACACCGGGGAGCTGTTTTTT. Translated, it gives CASSPYGTGNTGELFF. The rearrangement links TRBV7-9 to TRBJ2-2, with 8 nucleotides matching TRBD1. This CDR3 is built from 16 residues. After removal of 5 bases from V and 1 base from J, the junction contained 6 bases not matched to a gene. In germline, CDR1 is SEHNR, CDR2 FQNEAQ (reference sequence).